This T cell receptor beta chain was captured in a study of blood T cell repertoires in COVID-19. On the study more broadly: Whether acute or convalescent, the COVID-19 samples came from the United States, Italy and Spain.

Cohort 3 recovered donors had two negative PCRs, clearance, or symptom resolution. CDR1 is KGHSH and CDR2 is LQKENI in the germline V gene. The CDR3 is 14 amino acids. V shed 2 bases and J shed 6 bases, with 11 bases lying between them. Some clones are missing from TCRdb's copy, which holds only in-frame ones; the method was immunoSEQ multiplex PCR. The sample consists of about 250,000 clones, around 87% of them appearing once. Sequenced sample: PBMCs or T cells enriched from blood (not recorded which). This TCR was sampled from a woman aged 45-65 years who had recovered from COVID-19. The chain carries TRBV18 and TRBJ1-5, with D uncertain. The CDR3 spells CASSPSVRGQPQHF. As DNA, the CDR3 is TGTGCCAGCTCACCATCTGTGAGAGGTCAGCCCCAGCATTTT.